Each of the 8 T cell receptor beta chains below was sequenced from the same sample in a study of spatial heterogeneity in lung cancer. Which antigens these TCRs recognize remains unknown. Specified time point: sample taken at primary tumor resection. Findings and limits, study-wide: For expanded intratumoral alpha and beta TCRs, counts tracked tumor mutation counts.

A single record per CDR3 protein comes from TCRdb applying MiXCR to the 5' RACE reads. The sample contains under 2,500 distinct CDR3 sequences, 9.5% to 13% of which appear only once. Sequenced material: lung tumor tissue, taken at surgery. The receptors originated from a female donor with early-stage non-small cell lung cancer.

By share, this clonotype counts as medium-sized. This sequence joins TRBV30 and TRBJ1-1; no definite D call. The germline V gene has CDR1 GTSNPN and CDR2 SVGIG (reference sequence). V gave up 2 bases and J gave up 4 bases, with 8 bases separating them. CDR3 length: 12 amino acids. CDR3 sequence reads: CAWSPVLTEAFF. CDR3 in DNA: TGTGCCTGGAGTCCAGTTCTCACTGAAGCTTTCTTT.

In its sample, this clonotype ranks as medium-sized. At one end the junction does not follow the germline gene, possibly because of a read error. V is TRBV7-2 and J is TRBJ2-5; 8 positions match TRBD2. Looked up from germline, CDR1 is SGHTA and CDR2 is FQGNSA. The CDR3 is made up of 14 amino acids. In DNA, the CDR3 is TGTGCCAGCAGCGTAGCGGGGAAACAAGAGACCCAGTACTTC. Amino acids: CASSVAGKQETQYF.

By sample fraction, this clonotype is large. The rearrangement joins TRBV7-9 to TRBJ2-6, with D perhaps matching TRBD1 (6 bases). The germline CDR1 and CDR2 sequences are SEHNR and FQNEAQ (reference sequence). There are 18 residues in the CDR3. V lost 1 base, J lost 0 bases, and 13 bases lay in between. CDR3 residues: CASSLGPGATSGANVLTF. As DNA, the CDR3 is TGTGCCAGCAGCTTAGGCCCAGGGGCCACCTCTGGGGCCAACGTCCTGACTTTC.

This chain links TRBV28 with TRBJ1-5, with D perhaps TRBD1 (5 bases). V lost 7 bases and J 2 bases, leaving 9 bases between the germline ends. The CDR3 consists of 13 residues. Germline CDR1 MDHEN, CDR2 SYDVKM. The chain's CDR3 is CASTRDGNQPQHF. The DNA of the CDR3 is TGTGCCAGCACCCGGGACGGCAATCAGCCCCAGCATTTT.

This clonotype is labeled large (0.1 to 1%). The J gene is TRBJ2-5, the V gene TRBV4-2; 12 positions match TRBD2. Germline CDR1 LGHNA, CDR2 YNFKEQ. The V gene end was trimmed by 1 base and the J gene end by 6 bases; junction bases not matched to a gene: 6. The CDR3 is 16 amino acids. CDR3 sequence: CASSQGLAGGPKTQYF. In DNA, the CDR3 is TGTGCCAGCAGCCAAGGTCTAGCGGGGGGGCCCAAGACCCAGTACTTC.

This clonotype counts as medium-sized (0.01 to 0.1%). This CDR3 is CASSPTGDGYTF. The CDR3 DNA reads as TGTGCCAGCAGCCCGACAGGTGATGGCTACACCTTC. The V call is TRBV12-3 or TRBV12-4, the J call TRBJ1-2, with D possibly matching TRBD1 (6 bases). The CDR3 extends over 12 amino acids. V was clipped by 6 bases and J by 6 bases, with 11 bases between them.

This clonotype is medium-sized within its sample. The chain is built from TRBV28 and TRBJ2-7; 10 bases are a match to TRBD2. The V gene end was trimmed by 4 bases and the J gene end by 0 bases; junction bases not matched to a gene: 3. The CDR3 consists of 15 residues. Germline CDR1 MDHEN, CDR2 SYDVKM. The CDR3 DNA reads as TGTGCCAGCAGTTCCTCTAGCGGGGGCTCCTACGAGCAGTACTTC. Translation gives CASSSSSGGSYEQYF.

This clonotype is deemed large. The chain employs TRBV12-3 or TRBV12-4 and TRBJ2-3; TRBD2 might be the D (6 bases). CDR3 length: 14 amino acids. V was pared by 3 bases and J by 5 bases, with 12 bases between. The CDR3 loop reads CASSLVLAEDTQYF. Here the CDR3 DNA reads TGTGCCAGCAGTTTGGTACTAGCTGAAGATACGCAGTATTTT.